The entry below gives a single T cell receptor beta chain sequence along with its context. A few counts support this clonotype. Its specific antigen is unknown. Base qualities were left out, and no much larger clone turns up one base away. The germline V gene (reference sequence) sets CDR1 to SEHNR and CDR2 to FQNEAQ. Taken from cysteine to phenylalanine, the CDR3 has 14 residues. Here the CDR3 DNA is all that survives: 42 bases in frame from base 1. Between the V and J ends, shortened by 11 bases and 3 bases respectively, the junction contains 20 bases. Library construction relied on PCR. The sequencer was an Illumina HiSeq 2500. To reduce PCR and sequencing biases, unique molecular identifiers were incorporated into the TCR beta cDNA libraries. Approximately 500,000 cDNA molecules were obtained for every 1 to 10 million input T cells, so each molecule roughly corresponded to one T cell. The patient libraries were prepared and sequenced using the same protocol as the earlier healthy control dataset. Within a given batch, samples were prepared together, multiplexed and sequenced on the same HiSeq lane. Per the authors' processing: MIGEC handled the raw barcoded reads, throwing out single-read molecular identifier groups before consensus assembly and CDR3 extraction. Clonotype tables were post-analysed with VDJtools, and diversity was normalized by down-sampling all datasets to the smallest sample size. To correct batch-related cross-sample contamination, repertoire overlap clustering matched CDR3 amino acid sequences but not nucleotide sequences. TCRdb itself trimmed the public reads at Q25 with fastp, ran MiXCR and retained productive beta chains. Rows with one shared CDR3 protein collapse into an entry with the most common genes and DNA. What appears here as the V and J calls and clone size reflects TCRdb's work, not the paper's. The sample table shows roughly 730,000 distinct CDR3 sequences, and 30% are seen once. About 0.5% of the sample is in the top ten clones.

These data are taken from a study of post-analysis software for immune sequencing data (dated by TCRdb to the mid-2010s). Turning to the overall study: The recorded disease courses included relapsing-remitting, secondary progressive and progressive-relapsing multiple sclerosis, and some patients had no subtype annotation. The patient repertoires were set against around ten previously published healthy control repertoires from donors whose ages ranged from 6 to 25 years. A subset of samples was prepared in parallel using single-end sample barcoding, then pooled and co-amplified after Illumina adapter ligation.

Overall results and qualifications from the work: Patients showed significantly higher frequencies than controls for a handful of TRBV segments, among them TRBV5-6, TRBV5-1 and TRBV20-1. Direct clustering with F measure showed strong co-clustering of samples prepared in the same batch, prompting a batch-effect correction. The multiple sclerosis patient group was slightly younger than the control group. Multiple sclerosis patients had significantly lower normalized Chao1 diversity than controls, a result that suggests substantial peripheral T-cell clonal expansion.

To demonstrate the VDJtools post-analysis software, TCR beta repertoires were profiled from the peripheral blood of more than ten young patients with multiple sclerosis. Multiple sclerosis patients were children and adolescents aged 6 to 15 years. The receptor was derived from a girl aged 10 to 17 with multiple sclerosis. The rearranged segments are TRBV7-9 and TRBJ2-7; the D call could be TRBD1 or TRBD2, with each sharing 5 bases. Material for sequencing was blood. Here the CDR3 is given as CAGAVAKRGYEQYF. The DNA sequence follows: TGTGCCGGAGCCGTCGCGAAGAGGGGCTACGAGCAGTACTTC. Where the CDR3 stops, the reference TRBV7-9 and TRBJ2-7 genes take over; the full variable domain is DTGVSQNPRHKITKRGQNVTFRCDPISEHNRLYWYRQTLGQGPEFLTYFQNEAQLEKSRLLSDRFSAERPKGSFSTLEIQRTEQGDSAMYLCAGAVAKRGYEQYFGPGTRLTVT.